The clone carrying this T cell receptor (beta chain) was seen only a few times. These data belong to a study of blood T cell repertoires in COVID-19. Study as a whole: Whether acute or convalescent, the COVID-19 samples came from the United States, Italy and Spain.

Only in-frame clones appear in the TCRdb table, and some are missing; sequencing was by immunoSEQ multiplex PCR. The sample has 30,000 to 40,000 clones, roughly 88% seen once. CDR3 length equals 15 residues. Looked up from germline, CDR1 is LNHDA and CDR2 is SQIVND (reference sequence). Trimming cost V 4 bases and J 6 bases; bases outside gene matches: 8. The source material was peripheral blood. The origin of this receptor is a human donor in a cohort sampled during active COVID-19. J is TRBJ2-5 and V is TRBV19; 10 bases match TRBD1. The CDR3 region is CASSNLGTGEKTQYF. The DNA of the CDR3 is TGTGCCAGTAGTAACCTCGGGACAGGGGAAAAGACCCAGTACTTC.